This record looks at one T cell receptor (beta chain) sequence and its context. This entry is derived from a study of blood T cell repertoires in COVID-19. TCRdb keeps only in-frame clones here, not all; method: immunoSEQ multiplex PCR. The profile shows over 300,000 clones, approximately 83% of them singletons. V lost 0 bases, J lost 7 bases, and 11 bases lay in between. Germline lookup yields CDR1 SGHDT and CDR2 YYEEEE. The CDR3 contains 14 residues. This sequence originates from a man between 25 and 39 years old who had recovered from COVID-19. The specimen was PBMCs or T cells enriched from blood (not recorded which). V is TRBV5-6 and J is TRBJ1-5; a weak D match, TRBD1 (5 bases). The CDR3 region is CASSLGEGVQPQHF. The CDR3, as DNA: TGTGCCAGCAGCTTGGGCGAAGGGGTCCAGCCCCAGCATTTT.